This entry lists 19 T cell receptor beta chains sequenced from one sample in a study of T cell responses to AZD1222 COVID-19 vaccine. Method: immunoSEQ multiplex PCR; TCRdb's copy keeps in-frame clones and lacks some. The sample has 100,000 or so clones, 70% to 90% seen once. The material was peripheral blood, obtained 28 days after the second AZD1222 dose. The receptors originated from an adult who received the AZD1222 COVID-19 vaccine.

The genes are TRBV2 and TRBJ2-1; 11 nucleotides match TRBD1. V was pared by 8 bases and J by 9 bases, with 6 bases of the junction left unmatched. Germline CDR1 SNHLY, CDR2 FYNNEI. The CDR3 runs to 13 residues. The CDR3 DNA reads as TGTGCCAGCTGGGACAGGGGGGTCGGTGAGCAGTTCTTC. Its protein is CASWDRGVGEQFF.

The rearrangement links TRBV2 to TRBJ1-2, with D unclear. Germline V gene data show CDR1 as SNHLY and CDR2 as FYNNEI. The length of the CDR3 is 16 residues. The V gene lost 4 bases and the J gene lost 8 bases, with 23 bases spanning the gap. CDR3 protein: CASSVSLAADLGGYTF. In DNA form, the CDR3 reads TGTGCCAGCAGTGTCTCCCTCGCAGCCGATCTGGGGGGCTACACCTTC.

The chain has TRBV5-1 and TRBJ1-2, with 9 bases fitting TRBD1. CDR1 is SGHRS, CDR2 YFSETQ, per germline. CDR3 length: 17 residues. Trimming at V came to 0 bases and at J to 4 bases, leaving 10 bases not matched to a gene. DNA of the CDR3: TGCGCCAGCAGCTTGGCCCCGGGACAGGGTGTAATCTATGGCTACACCTTC. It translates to CASSLAPGQGVIYGYTF.

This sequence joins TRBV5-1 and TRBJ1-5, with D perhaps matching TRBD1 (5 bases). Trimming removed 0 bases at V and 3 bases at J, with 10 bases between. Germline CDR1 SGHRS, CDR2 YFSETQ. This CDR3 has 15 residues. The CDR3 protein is CASSLGGTVNQPQHF. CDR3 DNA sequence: TGCGCCAGCAGCTTGGGGGGGACGGTCAATCAGCCCCAGCATTTT.

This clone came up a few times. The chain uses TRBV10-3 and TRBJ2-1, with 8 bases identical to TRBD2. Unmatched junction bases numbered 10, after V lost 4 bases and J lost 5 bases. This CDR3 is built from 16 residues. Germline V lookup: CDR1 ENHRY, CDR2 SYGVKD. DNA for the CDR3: TGTGCCATCAGTGGGCCGACCGGGGGGGCGGACAATGAGCAGTTCTTC. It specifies CAISGPTGGADNEQFF.

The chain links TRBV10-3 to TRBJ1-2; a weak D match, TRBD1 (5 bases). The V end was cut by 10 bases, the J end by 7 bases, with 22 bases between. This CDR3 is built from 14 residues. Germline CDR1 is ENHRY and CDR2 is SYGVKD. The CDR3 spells CATQSSGPFAGYTF. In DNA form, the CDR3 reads TGTGCCACACAAAGTTCGGGACCCTTCGCTGGCTACACCTTC.

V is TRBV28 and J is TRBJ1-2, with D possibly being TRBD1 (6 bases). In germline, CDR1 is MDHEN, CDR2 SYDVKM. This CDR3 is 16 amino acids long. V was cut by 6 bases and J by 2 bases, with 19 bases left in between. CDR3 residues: CASSPPRAGANYGYTF. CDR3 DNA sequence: TGTGCCAGCAGCCCTCCCCGTGCAGGGGCCAACTATGGCTACACCTTC.

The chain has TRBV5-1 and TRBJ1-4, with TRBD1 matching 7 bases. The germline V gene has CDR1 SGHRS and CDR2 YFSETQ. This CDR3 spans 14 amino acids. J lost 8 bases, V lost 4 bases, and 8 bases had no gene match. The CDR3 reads CASSLGQVREKLFF. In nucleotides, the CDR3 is TGCGCCAGCAGCCTCGGACAGGTTAGAGAAAAACTGTTTTTT.

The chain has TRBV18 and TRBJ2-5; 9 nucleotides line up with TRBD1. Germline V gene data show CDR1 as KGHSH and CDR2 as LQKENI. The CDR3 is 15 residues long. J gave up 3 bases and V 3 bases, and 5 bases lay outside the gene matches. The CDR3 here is CASSPTWTGEETQYF. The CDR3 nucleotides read TGTGCCAGCTCACCCACGTGGACAGGGGAAGAGACCCAGTACTTC.

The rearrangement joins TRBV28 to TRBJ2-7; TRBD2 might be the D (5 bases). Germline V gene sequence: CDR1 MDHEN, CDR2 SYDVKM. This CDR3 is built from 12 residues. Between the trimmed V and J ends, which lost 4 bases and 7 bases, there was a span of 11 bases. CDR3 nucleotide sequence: TGTGCCAGCAGTTCCGGGTCGGGGGAGCAGTACTTC. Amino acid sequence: CASSSGSGEQYF.

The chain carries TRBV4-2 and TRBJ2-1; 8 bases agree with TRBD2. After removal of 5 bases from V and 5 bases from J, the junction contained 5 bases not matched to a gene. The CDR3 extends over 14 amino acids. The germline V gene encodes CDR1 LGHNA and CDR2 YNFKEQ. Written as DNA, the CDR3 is TGTGCCAGCAGCTCGGGGACTAGGGACAATGAGCAGTTCTTC. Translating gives CASSSGTRDNEQFF.

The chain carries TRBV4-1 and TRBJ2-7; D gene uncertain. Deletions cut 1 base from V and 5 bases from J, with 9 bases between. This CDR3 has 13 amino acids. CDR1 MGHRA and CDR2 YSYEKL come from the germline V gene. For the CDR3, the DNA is TGCGCCAGCAGCCAAGGGGCATTGAACGAGCAGTACTTC. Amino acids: CASSQGALNEQYF.

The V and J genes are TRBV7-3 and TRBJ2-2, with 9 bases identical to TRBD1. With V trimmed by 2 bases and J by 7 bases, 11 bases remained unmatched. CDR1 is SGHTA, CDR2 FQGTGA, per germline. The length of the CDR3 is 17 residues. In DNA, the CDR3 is TGTGCCAGCAGCTTATTTGCGACAGGGGGTTTTGGCGGGGAGCTGTTTTTT. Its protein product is CASSLFATGGFGGELFF.

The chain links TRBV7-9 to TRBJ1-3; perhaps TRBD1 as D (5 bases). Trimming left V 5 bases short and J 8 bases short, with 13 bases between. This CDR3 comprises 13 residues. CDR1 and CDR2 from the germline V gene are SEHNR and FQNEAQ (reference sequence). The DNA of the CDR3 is TGTGCCAGCAGCCCCGGGACTCGGGACACCATATATTTT. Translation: CASSPGTRDTIYF.

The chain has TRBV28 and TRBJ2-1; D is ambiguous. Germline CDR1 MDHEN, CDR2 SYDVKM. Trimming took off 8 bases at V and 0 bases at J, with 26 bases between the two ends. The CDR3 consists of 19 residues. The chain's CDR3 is CASAPTWRNTKYSYNEQFF. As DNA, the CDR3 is TGTGCCAGCGCCCCCACCTGGCGGAACACTAAGTACTCCTACAATGAGCAGTTCTTC. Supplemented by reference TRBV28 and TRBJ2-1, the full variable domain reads DVKVTQSSRYLVKRTGEKVFLECVQDMDHENMFWYRQDPGLGLRLIYFSYDVKMKEKGDIPEGYSVSREKKERFSLILESASTNQTSMYLCASAPTWRNTKYSYNEQFFGPGTRLTVL.

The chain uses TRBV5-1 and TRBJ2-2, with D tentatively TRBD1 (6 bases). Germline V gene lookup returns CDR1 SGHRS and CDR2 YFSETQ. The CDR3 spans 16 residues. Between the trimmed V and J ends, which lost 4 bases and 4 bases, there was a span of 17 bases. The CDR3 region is CASSTDWGRGTGELFF. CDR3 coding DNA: TGCGCCAGCAGCACGGATTGGGGGCGCGGCACCGGGGAGCTGTTTTTT.

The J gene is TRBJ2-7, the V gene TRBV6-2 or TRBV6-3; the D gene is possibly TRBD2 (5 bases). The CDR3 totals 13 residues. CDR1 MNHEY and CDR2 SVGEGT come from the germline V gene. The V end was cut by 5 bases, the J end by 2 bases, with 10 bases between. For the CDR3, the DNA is TGTGCCAGCAGTCGAGGAGGTCCCTACGAGCAGTACTTC. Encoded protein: CASSRGGPYEQYF.

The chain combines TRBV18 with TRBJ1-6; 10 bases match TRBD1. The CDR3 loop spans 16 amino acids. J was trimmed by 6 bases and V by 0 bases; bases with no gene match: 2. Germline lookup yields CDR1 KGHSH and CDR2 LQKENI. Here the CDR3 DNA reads TGTGCCAGCTCACCACCGGGACAGGGGACTAATTCACCCCTCCACTTT. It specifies CASSPPGQGTNSPLHF.

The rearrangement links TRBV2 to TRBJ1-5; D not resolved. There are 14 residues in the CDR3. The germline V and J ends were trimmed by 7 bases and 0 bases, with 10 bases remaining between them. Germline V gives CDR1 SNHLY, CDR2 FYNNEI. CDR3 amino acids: CASKRSYSNQPQHF. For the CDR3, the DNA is TGTGCCAGCAAGAGGTCTTATAGCAATCAGCCCCAGCATTTT. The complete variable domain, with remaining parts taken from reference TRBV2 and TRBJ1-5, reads EPEVTQTPSHQVTQMGQEVILRCVPISNHLYFYWYRQILGQKVEFLVSFYNNEISEKSEIFDDQFSVERPDGSNFTLKIRSTKLEDSAMYFCASKRSYSNQPQHFGDGTRLSIL.